These T cell receptor beta chains were read from a single sample in a study of patients and donors after allogeneic stem cell transplantation. One entry per CDR3 protein results from TCRdb running MiXCR on the RT-PCR reads. The sample has about 410,000 distinct CDR3 sequences; 16% are singletons. Sequencing input: blood, either unsorted or a sorted T cell fraction (not recorded which). The source is a human donor who was either an allogeneic HSCT recipient or a stem cell or donor lymphocyte infusion donor (not recorded which). It is not recorded whose cells these are; they may come from a transplant donor. CDR3s include the opening cysteine and the closing phenylalanine or tryptophan. D genes are given only for firm matches. Clone size is given for some rows only: seen once, a few or many times, or a class if the clone is expanded.

J | size | V | D | CDR3 | DNA
TRBJ2-7 | NA | TRBV12-3/TRBV12-4 | NA | CASSRSLRDSYEQYF | TGTGCCAGCAGTCGTTCTTTACGGGACTCCTACGAGCAGTACTTC
TRBJ2-3 | NA | TRBV11-1 | TRBD2 | CASSLGSGRALATDTQYF | TGTGCCAGCAGCTTAGGTAGCGGGAGGGCCCTTGCGACAGATACGCAGTATTTT
TRBJ2-7 | NA | TRBV14 | TRBD2 | CASSQVLSGIGNEQYF | TGTGCCAGCAGCCAAGTCCTAAGCGGGATCGGGAACGAGCAGTACTTC
TRBJ2-1 | NA | TRBV6-2/TRBV6-3 | NA | CASSSSGYNEQFF | TGTGCCAGCAGTTCGTCAGGTTACAATGAGCAGTTCTTC
TRBJ1-5 | many | TRBV5-6 | NA | CASSLAGSSNQPQHF | TGTGCCAGCAGCTTGGCAGGAAGCAGCAATCAGCCCCAGCATTTT
TRBJ2-5 | NA | TRBV4-1 | NA | CASSQEVGVVGETQYF | TGCGCCAGCAGCCAAGAGGTGGGGGTGGTCGGCGAGACCCAGTACTTC
TRBJ1-1 | NA | TRBV12-3/TRBV12-4 | TRBD1 | CASSIQGGGTEAFF | TGTGCCAGCAGTATACAGGGGGGAGGGACTGAAGCTTTCTTT
TRBJ2-5 | NA | TRBV7-8 | TRBD2 | CASSGATSAQETQYF | TGTGCCAGCAGCGGAGCGACTAGCGCCCAAGAGACCCAGTACTTC
TRBJ2-3 | few | TRBV6-2/TRBV6-3 | TRBD1 | CASSSRQGWGTDTQYF | TGTGCCAGCAGTTCTCGACAGGGTTGGGGGACAGATACGCAGTATTTT
TRBJ1-1 | few | TRBV3-1 | NA | CASSQRERMGAFF | TGTGCCAGCAGCCAACGTGAGAGGATGGGAGCTTTCTTT
TRBJ2-2 | NA | TRBV5-5 | NA | CASSPGLFTGELFF | TGTGCCAGCAGCCCCGGACTCTTCACCGGGGAGCTGTTTTTT
TRBJ2-1 | NA | TRBV29-1 | NA | CSVEGWGYNEQFF | TGCAGCGTTGAAGGATGGGGATACAATGAGCAGTTCTTC
TRBJ2-7 | NA | TRBV2 | NA | CASEAATRSYEQYF | TGTGCCAGCGAGGCGGCTACGAGGTCCTACGAGCAGTACTTC
TRBJ2-2 | NA | TRBV20-1 | TRBD2 | CSASTSGANTGELFF | TGCAGTGCTTCGACTAGCGGGGCGAACACCGGGGAGCTGTTTTTT
TRBJ1-4 | few | TRBV12-3/TRBV12-4 | NA | CASRSYGVGKLFF | TGTGCCAGCAGATCCTACGGGGTTGGAAAACTGTTTTTT
TRBJ2-7 | NA | TRBV20-1 | NA | CSARDSRWEVGEQYF | TGCAGTGCTAGGGACTCCCGTTGGGAGGTCGGCGAGCAGTACTTC
TRBJ2-1 | few | TRBV5-4 | TRBD2 | CASSPRGLAGAEQFF | TGTGCCAGCAGCCCGCGGGGACTAGCGGGGGCCGAGCAGTTCTTC
TRBJ2-1 | few | TRBV12-3/TRBV12-4 | NA | CASSLGRTHMAAYNEQFF | TGTGCCAGCAGTTTAGGTCGGACCCATATGGCGGCTTACAATGAGCAGTTCTTC
TRBJ2-7 | NA | TRBV7-9 | TRBD1 | CASSSRDSFYEQYF | TGTGCCAGCAGCTCCCGGGACAGCTTCTACGAGCAGTACTTC
TRBJ2-1 | NA | TRBV7-7 | NA | CAGSLEPYNEQFF | TGTGCCGGCAGCTTAGAACCCTACAATGAGCAGTTCTTC
TRBJ2-7 | NA | TRBV6-5 | NA | CASSYSNPGPYEQYF | TGTGCCAGCAGTTACTCGAATCCGGGTCCCTACGAGCAGTACTTC
TRBJ1-4 | many | TRBV10-3 | TRBD1 | CAISESRVGRGREKLFF | TGTGCCATCAGTGAGTCGCGGGTCGGCAGGGGGCGCGAAAAACTGTTTTTT
TRBJ2-2 | NA | TRBV6-5 | NA | CASSLGGGPGELFF | TGTGCCAGCAGTTTAGGGGGAGGGCCCGGGGAGCTGTTTTTT
TRBJ2-2 | many | TRBV10-3 | TRBD1 | CAINSRQGANTGELFF | TGTGCCATCAACTCGAGACAGGGGGCGAACACCGGGGAGCTGTTTTTT
TRBJ1-1 | NA | TRBV20-1 | NA | CSAPMVGEAFF | TGCAGTGCTCCCATGGTTGGTGAAGCTTTCTTT
TRBJ2-7 | NA | TRBV15 | NA | CATSRQGGTGEQYF | TGTGCCACCAGCAGACAGGGGGGGACGGGGGAGCAGTACTTC
TRBJ1-3 | NA | TRBV6-1 | NA | CASSRGGISGNTIYF | TGTGCCAGCAGTCGCGGGGGGATCTCTGGAAACACCATATATTTT
TRBJ2-1 | few | TRBV7-3 | NA | CASSSRTETPNEQFF | TGTGCCAGCAGCTCCCGGACAGAAACGCCCAATGAGCAGTTCTTC
TRBJ1-1 | NA | TRBV5-1 | NA | CASSLFTAKNTEAFF | TGCGCCAGCAGCTTGTTCACAGCTAAGAACACTGAAGCTTTCTTT
TRBJ1-2 | NA | TRBV27 | NA | CASSFQGRRGYGYTF | TGTGCCAGCAGTTTTCAGGGCCGAAGGGGCTATGGCTACACCTTC
TRBJ1-4 | NA | TRBV20-1 | NA | CSARNPTATNEKLFF | TGCAGTGCTAGAAACCCGACAGCAACTAATGAAAAACTGTTTTTT
TRBJ1-1 | NA | TRBV2 | NA | CAWSLEAFF | TGTGCCTGGAGCCTCGAAGCTTTCTTT
TRBJ1-2 | NA | TRBV20-1 | NA | CSATPPGLGSYGYTF | TGCAGTGCTACGCCCCCCGGGCTAGGGAGCTATGGCTACACCTTC
TRBJ2-1 | many | TRBV12-3/TRBV12-4 | NA | CASSMTSTSYNEQFF | TGTGCCAGCAGTATGACTAGTACCTCCTACAATGAGCAGTTCTTC
TRBJ2-7 | NA | TRBV10-3 | TRBD1 | CAISDREWIILNF | TGTGCCATCAGCGACAGGGAGTGGATTATTTTGAACTTC
TRBJ2-7 | NA | TRBV20-1 | NA | CSARELDSYEQYF | TGCAGTGCTAGGGAGCTTGATTCCTACGAGCAGTACTTC
TRBJ1-6 | NA | TRBV20-1 | TRBD1 | CSARRTGGTKLYNSPLHF | TGCAGTGCTAGGCGGACAGGGGGCACCAAATTATATAATTCACCCCTCCACTTT